The T cell receptor beta chain described here comes from a study of CD8+ T cells in alopecia areata. Study-wide context: Patients in the treated group were given tofacitinib by mouth, 5 to 10 mg twice a day.

CDR1 and CDR2 from the germline V gene are SGHAT and FQDESV (reference sequence). The CDR3 covers 13 residues. Between the trimmed V and J ends, which lost 5 bases and 0 bases, there was a span of 7 bases. Treatment reported: oral pan-JAK inhibitor, 5-10 mg twice daily. Alopecia areata patients provided lesional scalp punch biopsies and peripheral blood, both collected for the study. Extraction and reverse transcription of RNA yielded cDNA as the sequencing template. The method was immunoSEQ multiplex PCR; TCRdb's version includes in-frame clones alone and lacks a portion of them. The table has hundreds of thousands of clones, 60% seen once; the top ten hold around 0.92%.

This TCR came from a human donor with alopecia areata. This chain joins TRBV11-1 and TRBJ1-2; D is undetermined. Here the sequenced sample was CD4+ T cells sorted from blood, taken between weeks 51 and 54, from a patient treated with tofacitinib. CDR3 residues: CASSPDPNYGYTF. The CDR3 bases are TGTGCCAGCAGCCCCGACCCTAACTATGGCTACACCTTC.